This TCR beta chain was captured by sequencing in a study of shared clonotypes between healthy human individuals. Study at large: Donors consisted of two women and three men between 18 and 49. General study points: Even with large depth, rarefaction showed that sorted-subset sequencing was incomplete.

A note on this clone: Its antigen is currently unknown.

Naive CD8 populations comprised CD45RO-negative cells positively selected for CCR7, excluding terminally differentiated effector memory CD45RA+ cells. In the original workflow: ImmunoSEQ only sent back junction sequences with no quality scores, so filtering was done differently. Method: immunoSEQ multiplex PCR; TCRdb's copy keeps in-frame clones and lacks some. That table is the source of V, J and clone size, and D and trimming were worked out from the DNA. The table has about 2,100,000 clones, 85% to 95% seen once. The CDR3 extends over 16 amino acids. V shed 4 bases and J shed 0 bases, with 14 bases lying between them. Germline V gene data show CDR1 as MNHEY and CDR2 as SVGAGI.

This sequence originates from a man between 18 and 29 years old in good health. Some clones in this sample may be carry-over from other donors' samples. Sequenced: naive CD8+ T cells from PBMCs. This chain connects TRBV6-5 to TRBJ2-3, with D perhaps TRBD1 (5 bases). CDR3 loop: CASSSLDSSSTDTQYF. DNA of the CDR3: TGTGCCAGCAGTTCCCTCGACAGTTCTAGCACAGATACGCAGTATTTT.